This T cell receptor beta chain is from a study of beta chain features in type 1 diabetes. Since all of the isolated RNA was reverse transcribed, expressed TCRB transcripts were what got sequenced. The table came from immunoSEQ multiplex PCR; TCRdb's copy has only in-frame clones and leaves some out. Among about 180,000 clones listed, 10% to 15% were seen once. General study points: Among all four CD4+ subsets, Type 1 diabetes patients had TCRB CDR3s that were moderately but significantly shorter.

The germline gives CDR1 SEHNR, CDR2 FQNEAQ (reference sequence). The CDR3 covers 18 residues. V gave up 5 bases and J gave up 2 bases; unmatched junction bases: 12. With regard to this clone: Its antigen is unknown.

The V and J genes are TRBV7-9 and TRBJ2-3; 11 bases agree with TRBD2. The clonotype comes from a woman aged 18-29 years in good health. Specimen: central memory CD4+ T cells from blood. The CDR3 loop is CASSQNSGLADSTDTQYF. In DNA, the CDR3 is TGTGCCAGCAGCCAAAACTCGGGACTAGCGGACTCCACAGATACGCAGTATTTT.